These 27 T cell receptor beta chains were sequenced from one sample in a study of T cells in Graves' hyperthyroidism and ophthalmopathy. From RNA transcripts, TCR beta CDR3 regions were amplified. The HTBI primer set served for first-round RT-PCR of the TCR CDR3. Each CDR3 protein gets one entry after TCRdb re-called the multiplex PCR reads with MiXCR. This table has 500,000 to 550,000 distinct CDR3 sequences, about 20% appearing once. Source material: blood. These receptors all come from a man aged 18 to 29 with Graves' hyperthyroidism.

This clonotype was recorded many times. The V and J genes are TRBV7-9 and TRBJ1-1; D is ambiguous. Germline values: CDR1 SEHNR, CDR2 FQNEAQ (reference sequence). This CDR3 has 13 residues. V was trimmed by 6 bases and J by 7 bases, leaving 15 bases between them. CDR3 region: CASRPDLASEAFF. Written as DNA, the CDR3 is TGTGCCAGCAGGCCCGACTTGGCGAGTGAAGCTTTCTTT.

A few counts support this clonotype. The CDR3 region has the DNA TGCAGTGCTAGTGACAGCCTCTACGAGCAGTACTTC. Translating it yields CSASDSLYEQYF. The genes are TRBV20-1 and TRBJ2-7, with D maybe TRBD1 (5 bases). In germline, CDR1 is DFQATT, CDR2 SNEGSKA (reference sequence). Trimming removed 3 bases from V and 3 bases from J, with 9 bases in between. The CDR3 spans 12 residues.

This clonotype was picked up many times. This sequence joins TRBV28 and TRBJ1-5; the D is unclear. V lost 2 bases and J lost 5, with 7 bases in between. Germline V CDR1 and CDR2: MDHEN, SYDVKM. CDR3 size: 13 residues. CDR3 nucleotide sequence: TGTGCCAGCAGTTTAACGTTGGATCAGCCCCAGCATTTT. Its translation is CASSLTLDQPQHF.

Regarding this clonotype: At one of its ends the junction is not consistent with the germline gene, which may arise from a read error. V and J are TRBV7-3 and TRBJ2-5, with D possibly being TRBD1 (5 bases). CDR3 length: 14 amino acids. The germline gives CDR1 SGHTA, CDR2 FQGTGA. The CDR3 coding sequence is TGTGCCAGCAACTTAACAGGTCGACAAGAGACCCAGTACTTC. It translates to CASNLTGRQETQYF.

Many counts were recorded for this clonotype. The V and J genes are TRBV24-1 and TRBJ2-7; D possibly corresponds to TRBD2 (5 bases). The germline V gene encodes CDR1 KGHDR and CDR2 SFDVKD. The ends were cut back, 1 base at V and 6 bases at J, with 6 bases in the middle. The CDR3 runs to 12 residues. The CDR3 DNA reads TGTGCCACCAGTGATTTTGAGGGCGAGCAGTACTTC. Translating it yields CATSDFEGEQYF.

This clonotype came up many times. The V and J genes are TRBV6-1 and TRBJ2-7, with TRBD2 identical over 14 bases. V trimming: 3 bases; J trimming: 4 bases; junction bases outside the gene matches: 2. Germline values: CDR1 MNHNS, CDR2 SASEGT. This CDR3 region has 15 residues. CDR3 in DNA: TGTGCCAGCAGTGACCGACTAGCGGGAGGGTACGAGCAGTACTTC. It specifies CASSDRLAGGYEQYF.

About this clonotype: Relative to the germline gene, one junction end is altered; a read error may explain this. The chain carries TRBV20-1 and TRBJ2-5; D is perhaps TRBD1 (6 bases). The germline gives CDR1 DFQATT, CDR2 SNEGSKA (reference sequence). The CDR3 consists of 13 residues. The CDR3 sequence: CSASETGQGTQYF. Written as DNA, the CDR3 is TGCAGTGCTAGTGAGACGGGACAAGGGACCCAGTACTTC.

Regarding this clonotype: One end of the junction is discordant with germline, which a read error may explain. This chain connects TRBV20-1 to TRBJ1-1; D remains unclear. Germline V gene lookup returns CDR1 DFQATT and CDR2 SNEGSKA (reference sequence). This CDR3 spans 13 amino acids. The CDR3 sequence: CSARELLKTEAFF. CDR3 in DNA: TGCAGTGCTAGAGAACTACTGAAAACTGAAGCTTTCTTT.

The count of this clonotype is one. In DNA, the CDR3 is TGTGCCAGCAGCTTACCCGGGACAGGGGCAAGGGACTACGAGCAGTACTTC. As protein: CASSLPGTGARDYEQYF. This chain uses TRBV11-1 with TRBJ2-7, with 10 bases that match TRBD1. V lost 2 bases, J lost 3 bases, and 10 bases stayed unmatched. The CDR3 is made up of 17 amino acids. Germline CDR1 is SGHAT and CDR2 is FQDESV (reference sequence).

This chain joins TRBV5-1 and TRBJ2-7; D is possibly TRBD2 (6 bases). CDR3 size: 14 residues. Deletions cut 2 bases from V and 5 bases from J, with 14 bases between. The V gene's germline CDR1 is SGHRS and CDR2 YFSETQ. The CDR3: CASSFGLASDEQYF. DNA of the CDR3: TGCGCCAGCAGCTTTGGGCTAGCGAGCGACGAGCAGTACTTC. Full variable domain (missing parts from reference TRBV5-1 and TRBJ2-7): KAGVTQTPRYLIKTRGQQVTLSCSPISGHRSVSWYQQTPGQGLQFLFEYFSETQRNKGNFPGRFSGRQFSNSRSEMNVSTLELGDSALYLCASSFGLASDEQYFGPGTRLTVT.

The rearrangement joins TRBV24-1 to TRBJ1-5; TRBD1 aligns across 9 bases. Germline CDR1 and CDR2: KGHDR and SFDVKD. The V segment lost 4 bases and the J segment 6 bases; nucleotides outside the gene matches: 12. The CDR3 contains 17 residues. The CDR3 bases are TGTGCCACCAGTGACACCCGAGGACAGGGGTGGGGTCAGCCCCAGCATTTT. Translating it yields CATSDTRGQGWGQPQHF.

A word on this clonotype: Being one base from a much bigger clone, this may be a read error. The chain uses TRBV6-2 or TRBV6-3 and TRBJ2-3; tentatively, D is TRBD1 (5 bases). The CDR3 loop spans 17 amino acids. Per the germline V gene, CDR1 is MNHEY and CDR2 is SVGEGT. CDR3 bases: TGTGCCGGCAGTCCCCAGGGTAGGGTTAGGGCACTCGATACGCAGTATTTT. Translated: CAGSPQGRVRALDTQYF.

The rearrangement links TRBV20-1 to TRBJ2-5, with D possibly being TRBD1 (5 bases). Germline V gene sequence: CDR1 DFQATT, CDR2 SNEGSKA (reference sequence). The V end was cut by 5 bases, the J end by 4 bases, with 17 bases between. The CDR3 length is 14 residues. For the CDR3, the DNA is TGCAGTGCTGGCGACAAGGGGTTCGGAGAGACCCAGTACTTC. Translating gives CSAGDKGFGETQYF.

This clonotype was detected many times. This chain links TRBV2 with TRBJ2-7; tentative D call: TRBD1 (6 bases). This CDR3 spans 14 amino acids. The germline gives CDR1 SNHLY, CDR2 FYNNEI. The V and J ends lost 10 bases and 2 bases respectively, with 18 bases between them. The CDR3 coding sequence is TGTGCCACAGAGATCCCGGGACAAACCTACGAGCAGTACTTC. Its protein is CATEIPGQTYEQYF.

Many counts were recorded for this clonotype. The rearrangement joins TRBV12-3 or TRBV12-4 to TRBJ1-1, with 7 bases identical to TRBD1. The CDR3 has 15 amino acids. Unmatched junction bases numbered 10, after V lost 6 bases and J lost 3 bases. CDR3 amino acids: CASRHENQGDTEAFF. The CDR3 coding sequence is TGTGCCAGCAGACACGAGAATCAGGGGGACACTGAAGCTTTCTTT.

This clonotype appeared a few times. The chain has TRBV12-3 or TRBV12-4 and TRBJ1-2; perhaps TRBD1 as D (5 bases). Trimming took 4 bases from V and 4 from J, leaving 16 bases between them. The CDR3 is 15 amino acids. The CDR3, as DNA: TGTGCCAGCAGTTCCAGTTTCGGGACGGGCTATGGCTACACCTTC. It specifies CASSSSFGTGYGYTF.

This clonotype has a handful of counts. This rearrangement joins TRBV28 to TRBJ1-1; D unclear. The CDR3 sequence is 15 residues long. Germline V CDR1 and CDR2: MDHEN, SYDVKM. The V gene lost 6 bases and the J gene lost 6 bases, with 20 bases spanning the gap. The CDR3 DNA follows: TGTGCCAGCAGACCCAGTGTCGGCCAGTTCGCTGAAGCTTTCTTT. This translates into CASRPSVGQFAEAFF.

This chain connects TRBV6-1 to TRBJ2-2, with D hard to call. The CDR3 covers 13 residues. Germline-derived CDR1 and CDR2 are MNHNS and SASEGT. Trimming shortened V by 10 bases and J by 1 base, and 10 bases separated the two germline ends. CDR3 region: CATLTENTGELFF. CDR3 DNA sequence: TGTGCCACCCTCACCGAGAACACCGGGGAGCTGTTTTTT.

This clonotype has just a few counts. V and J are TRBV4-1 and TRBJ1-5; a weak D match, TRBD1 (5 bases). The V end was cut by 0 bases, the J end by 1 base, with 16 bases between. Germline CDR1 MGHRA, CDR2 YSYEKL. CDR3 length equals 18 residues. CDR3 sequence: CASSQDPGGLLSNQPQHF. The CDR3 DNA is TGCGCCAGCAGCCAAGATCCTGGGGGTTTGTTGAGCAATCAGCCCCAGCATTTT.

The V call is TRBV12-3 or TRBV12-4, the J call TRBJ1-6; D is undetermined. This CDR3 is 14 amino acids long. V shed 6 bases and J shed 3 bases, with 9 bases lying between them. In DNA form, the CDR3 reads TGTGCCAGCAGCCCTGACTTCTATAATTCACCCCTCCACTTT. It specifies CASSPDFYNSPLHF.

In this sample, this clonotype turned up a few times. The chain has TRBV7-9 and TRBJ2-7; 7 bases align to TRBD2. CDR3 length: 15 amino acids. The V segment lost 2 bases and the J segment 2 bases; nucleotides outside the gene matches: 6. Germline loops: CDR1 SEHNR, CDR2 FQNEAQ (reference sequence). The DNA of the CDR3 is TGTGCCAGCAGCTTAATGCGGGAGCCCCCCTACGAGCAGTACTTC. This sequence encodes CASSLMREPPYEQYF.

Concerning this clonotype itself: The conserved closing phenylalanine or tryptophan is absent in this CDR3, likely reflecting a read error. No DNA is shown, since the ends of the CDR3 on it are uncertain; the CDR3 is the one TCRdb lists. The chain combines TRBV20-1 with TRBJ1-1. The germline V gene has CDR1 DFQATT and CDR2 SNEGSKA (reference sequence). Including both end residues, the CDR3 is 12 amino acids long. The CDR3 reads CSASTVNTEACV.

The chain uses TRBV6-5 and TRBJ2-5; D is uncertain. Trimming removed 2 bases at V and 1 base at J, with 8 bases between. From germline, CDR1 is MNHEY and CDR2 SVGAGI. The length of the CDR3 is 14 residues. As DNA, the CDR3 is TGTGCCAGCAGTTACGATAGTTCCCAAGAGACCCAGTACTTC. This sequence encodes CASSYDSSQETQYF.

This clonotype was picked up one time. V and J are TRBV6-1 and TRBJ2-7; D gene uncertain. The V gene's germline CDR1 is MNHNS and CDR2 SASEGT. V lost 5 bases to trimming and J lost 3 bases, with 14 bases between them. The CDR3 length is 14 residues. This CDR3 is CASSPRTMLYEQYF. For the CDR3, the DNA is TGTGCCAGCAGTCCCCGGACGATGCTCTACGAGCAGTACTTC.

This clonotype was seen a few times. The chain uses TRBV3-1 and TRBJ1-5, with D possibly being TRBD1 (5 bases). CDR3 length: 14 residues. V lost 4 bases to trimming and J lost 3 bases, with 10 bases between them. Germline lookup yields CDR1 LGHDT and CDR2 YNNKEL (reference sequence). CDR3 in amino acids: CASSPGPHNQPQHF. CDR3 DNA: TGTGCCAGCAGCCCGGGACCGCACAATCAGCCCCAGCATTTT.

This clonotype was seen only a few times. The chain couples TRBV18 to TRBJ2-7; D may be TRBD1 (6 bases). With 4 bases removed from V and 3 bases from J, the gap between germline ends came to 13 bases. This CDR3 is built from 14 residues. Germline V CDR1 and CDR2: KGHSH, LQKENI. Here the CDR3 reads CASSRVQGNYEQYF. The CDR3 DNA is TGTGCCAGCTCACGCGTGCAGGGGAACTACGAGCAGTACTTC. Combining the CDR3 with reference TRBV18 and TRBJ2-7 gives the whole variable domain NAGVMQNPRHLVRRRGQEARLRCSPMKGHSHVYWYRQLPEEGLKFMVYLQKENIIDESGMPKERFSAEFPKEGPSILRIQQVVRGDSAAYFCASSRVQGNYEQYFGPGTRLTVT.

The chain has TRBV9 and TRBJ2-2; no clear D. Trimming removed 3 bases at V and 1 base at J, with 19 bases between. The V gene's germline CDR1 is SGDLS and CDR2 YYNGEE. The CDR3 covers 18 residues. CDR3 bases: TGTGCCAGCAGCGCACCTCTCACCGGGCCAAAGAACACCGGGGAGCTGTTTTTT. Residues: CASSAPLTGPKNTGELFF. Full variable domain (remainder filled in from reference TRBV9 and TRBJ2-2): DSGVTQTPKHLITATGQRVTLRCSPRSGDLSVYWYQQSLDQGLQFLIQYYNGEERAKGNILERFSAQQFPDLHSELNLSSLELGDSALYFCASSAPLTGPKNTGELFFGEGSRLTVL.